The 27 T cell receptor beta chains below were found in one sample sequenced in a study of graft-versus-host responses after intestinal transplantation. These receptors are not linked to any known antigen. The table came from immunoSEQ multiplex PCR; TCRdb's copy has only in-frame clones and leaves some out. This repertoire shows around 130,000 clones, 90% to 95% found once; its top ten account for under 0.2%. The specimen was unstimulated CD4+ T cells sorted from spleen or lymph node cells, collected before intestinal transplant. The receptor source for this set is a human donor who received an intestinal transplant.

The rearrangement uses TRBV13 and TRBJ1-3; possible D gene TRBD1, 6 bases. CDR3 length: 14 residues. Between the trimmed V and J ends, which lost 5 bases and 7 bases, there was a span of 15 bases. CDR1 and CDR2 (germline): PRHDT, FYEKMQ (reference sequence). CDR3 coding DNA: TGTGCCAGCAGCGATCCTGCGGGGGGCAACACCATATATTTT. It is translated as CASSDPAGGNTIYF.

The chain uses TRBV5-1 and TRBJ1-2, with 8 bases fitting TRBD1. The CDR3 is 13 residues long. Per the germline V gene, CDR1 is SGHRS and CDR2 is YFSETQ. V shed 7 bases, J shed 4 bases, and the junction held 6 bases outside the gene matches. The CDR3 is CASGQGDSYGYTF. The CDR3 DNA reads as TGCGCCAGCGGACAGGGTGACAGCTATGGCTACACCTTC.

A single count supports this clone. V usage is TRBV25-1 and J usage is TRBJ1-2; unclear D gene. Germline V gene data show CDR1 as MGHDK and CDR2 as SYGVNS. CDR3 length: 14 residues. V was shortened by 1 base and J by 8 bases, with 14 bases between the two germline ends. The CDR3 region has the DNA TGTGCCAGCAGTGAATGGGAGAGTATGGGAGGCTACACCTTC. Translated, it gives CASSEWESMGGYTF.

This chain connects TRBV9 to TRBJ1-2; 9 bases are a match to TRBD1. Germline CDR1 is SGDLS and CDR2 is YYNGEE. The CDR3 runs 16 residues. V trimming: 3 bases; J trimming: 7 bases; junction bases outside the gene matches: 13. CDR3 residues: CASSDELRQGVSGYTF. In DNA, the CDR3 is TGTGCCAGCAGCGACGAGCTCCGACAGGGGGTCTCTGGCTACACCTTC.

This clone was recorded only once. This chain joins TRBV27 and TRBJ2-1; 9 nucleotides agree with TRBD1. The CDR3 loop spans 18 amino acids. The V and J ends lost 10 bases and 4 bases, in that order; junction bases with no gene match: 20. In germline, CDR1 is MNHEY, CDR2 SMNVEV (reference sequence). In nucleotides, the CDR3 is TGTGCCACCGCCACAGGGGGCGGTCCACCCCGTTCATACAATGAGCAGTTCTTC. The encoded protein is CATATGGGPPRSYNEQFF.

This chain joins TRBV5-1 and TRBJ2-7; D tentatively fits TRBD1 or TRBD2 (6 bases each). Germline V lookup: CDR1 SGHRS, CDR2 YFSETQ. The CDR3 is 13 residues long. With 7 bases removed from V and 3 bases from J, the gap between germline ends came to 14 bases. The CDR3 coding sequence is TGCGCCAGCGGTAACGGGGGCCTCTACGAGCAGTACTTC. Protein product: CASGNGGLYEQYF. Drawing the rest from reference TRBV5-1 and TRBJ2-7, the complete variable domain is KAGVTQTPRYLIKTRGQQVTLSCSPISGHRSVSWYQQTPGQGLQFLFEYFSETQRNKGNFPGRFSGRQFSNSRSEMNVSTLELGDSALYLCASGNGGLYEQYFGPGTRLTVT.

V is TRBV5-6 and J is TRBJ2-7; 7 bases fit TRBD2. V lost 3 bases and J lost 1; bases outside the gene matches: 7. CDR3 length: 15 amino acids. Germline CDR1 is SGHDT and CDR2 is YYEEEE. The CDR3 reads CASSSAGVISYEQYF. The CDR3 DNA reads TGTGCCAGCAGCTCGGCGGGGGTAATATCCTACGAGCAGTACTTC. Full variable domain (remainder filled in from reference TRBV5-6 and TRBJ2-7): DAGVTQSPTHLIKTRGQQVTLRCSPKSGHDTVSWYQQALGQGPQFIFQYYEEEERQRGNFPDRFSGHQFPNYSSELNVNALLLGDSALYLCASSSAGVISYEQYFGPGTRLTVT.

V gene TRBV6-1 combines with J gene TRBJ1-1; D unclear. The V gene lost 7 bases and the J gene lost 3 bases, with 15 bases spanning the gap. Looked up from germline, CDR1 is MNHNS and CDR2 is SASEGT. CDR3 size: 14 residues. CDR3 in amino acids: CASIVPPAYTEAFF. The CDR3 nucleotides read TGTGCCAGCATAGTCCCTCCTGCGTACACTGAAGCTTTCTTT.

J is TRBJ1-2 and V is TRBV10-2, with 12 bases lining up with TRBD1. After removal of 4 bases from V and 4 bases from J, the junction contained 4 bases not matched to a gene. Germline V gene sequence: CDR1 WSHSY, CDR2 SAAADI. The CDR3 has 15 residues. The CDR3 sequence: CASSGTGQGAYGYTF. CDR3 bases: TGCGCCAGCAGTGGGACGGGACAGGGGGCCTATGGCTACACCTTC.

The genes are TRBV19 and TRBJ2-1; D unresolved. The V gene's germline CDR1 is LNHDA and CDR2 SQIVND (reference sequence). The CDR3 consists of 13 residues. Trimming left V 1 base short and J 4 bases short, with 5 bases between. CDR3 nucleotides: TGTGCCAGTAGTATAGGGCGATACAATGAGCAGTTCTTC. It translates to CASSIGRYNEQFF.

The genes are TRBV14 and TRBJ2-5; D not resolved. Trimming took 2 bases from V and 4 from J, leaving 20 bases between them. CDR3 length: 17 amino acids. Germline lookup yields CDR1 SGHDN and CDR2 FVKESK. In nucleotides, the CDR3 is TGTGCCAGCAGCCAATGGGAAGGCAGACCGGCTGGAGAGACCCAGTACTTC. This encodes CASSQWEGRPAGETQYF.

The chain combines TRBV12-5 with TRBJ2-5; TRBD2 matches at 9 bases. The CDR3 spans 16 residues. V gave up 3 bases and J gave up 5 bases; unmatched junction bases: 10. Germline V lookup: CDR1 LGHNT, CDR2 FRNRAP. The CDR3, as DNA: TGTGCTAGTGGTTTTTTGGCTAGCGGGGCCCAGGAGACCCAGTACTTC. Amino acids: CASGFLASGAQETQYF.

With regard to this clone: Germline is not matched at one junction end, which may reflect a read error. CDR3 region: CASNHLGTGDGYTF. The CDR3, as DNA: TGTGCCAGCAACCATCTGGGGACAGGGGATGGGTACACCTTC. V usage is TRBV6-1 and J usage is TRBJ1-2; 10 bases line up with TRBD1. Germline V lookup: CDR1 MNHNS, CDR2 SASEGT. The CDR3 length is 14 residues.

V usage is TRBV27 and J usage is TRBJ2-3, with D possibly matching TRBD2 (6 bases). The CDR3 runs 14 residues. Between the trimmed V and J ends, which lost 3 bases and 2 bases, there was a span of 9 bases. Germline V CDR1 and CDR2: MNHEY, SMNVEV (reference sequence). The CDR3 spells CASSFKRATDTQYF. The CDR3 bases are TGTGCCAGCAGTTTTAAGCGGGCCACAGATACGCAGTATTTT.

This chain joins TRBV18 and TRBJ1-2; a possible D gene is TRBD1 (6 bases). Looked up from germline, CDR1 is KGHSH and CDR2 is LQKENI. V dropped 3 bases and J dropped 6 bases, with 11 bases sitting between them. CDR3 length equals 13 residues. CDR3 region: CASSPNRDDGYTF. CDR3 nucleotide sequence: TGTGCCAGCTCACCCAACAGGGACGATGGCTACACCTTC.

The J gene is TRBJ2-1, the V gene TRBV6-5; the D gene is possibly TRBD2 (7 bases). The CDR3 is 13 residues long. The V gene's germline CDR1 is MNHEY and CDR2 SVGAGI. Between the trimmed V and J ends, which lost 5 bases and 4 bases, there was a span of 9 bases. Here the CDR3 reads CASSAGAYNEQFF. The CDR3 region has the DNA TGTGCCAGCAGTGCGGGGGCTTACAATGAGCAGTTCTTC.

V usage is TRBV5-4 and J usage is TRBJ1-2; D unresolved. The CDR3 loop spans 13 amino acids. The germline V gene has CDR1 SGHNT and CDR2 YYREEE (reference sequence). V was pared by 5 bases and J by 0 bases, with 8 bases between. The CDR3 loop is CASRTPANYGYTF. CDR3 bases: TGTGCCAGCAGGACACCAGCTAACTATGGCTACACCTTC. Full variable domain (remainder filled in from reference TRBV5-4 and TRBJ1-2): ETGVTQSPTHLIKTRGQQVTLRCSSQSGHNTVSWYQQALGQGPQFIFQYYREEENGRGNFPPRFSGLQFPNYSSELNVNALELDDSALYLCASRTPANYGYTFGSGTRLTVV.

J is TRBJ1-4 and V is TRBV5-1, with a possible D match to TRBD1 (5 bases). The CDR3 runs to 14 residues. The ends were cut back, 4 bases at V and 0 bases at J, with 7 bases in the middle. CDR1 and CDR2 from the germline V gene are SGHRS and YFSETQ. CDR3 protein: CASSRGSTNEKLFF. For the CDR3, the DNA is TGCGCCAGCAGCCGGGGCTCAACTAATGAAAAACTGTTTTTT.

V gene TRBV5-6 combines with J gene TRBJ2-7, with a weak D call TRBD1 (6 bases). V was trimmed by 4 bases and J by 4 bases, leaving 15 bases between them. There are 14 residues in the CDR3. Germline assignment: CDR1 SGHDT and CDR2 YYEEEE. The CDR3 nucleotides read TGTGCCAGCAGCGACCAGGGGCCCCCTTACGAGCAGTACTTC. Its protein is CASSDQGPPYEQYF. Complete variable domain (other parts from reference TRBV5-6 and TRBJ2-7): DAGVTQSPTHLIKTRGQQVTLRCSPKSGHDTVSWYQQALGQGPQFIFQYYEEEERQRGNFPDRFSGHQFPNYSSELNVNALLLGDSALYLCASSDQGPPYEQYFGPGTRLTVT.

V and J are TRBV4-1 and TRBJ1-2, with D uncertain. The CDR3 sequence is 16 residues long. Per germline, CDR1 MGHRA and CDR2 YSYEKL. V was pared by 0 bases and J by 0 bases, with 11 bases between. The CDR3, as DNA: TGCGCCAGCAGCCAAGAGGAAGGACGGACTAACTATGGCTACACCTTC. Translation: CASSQEEGRTNYGYTF.

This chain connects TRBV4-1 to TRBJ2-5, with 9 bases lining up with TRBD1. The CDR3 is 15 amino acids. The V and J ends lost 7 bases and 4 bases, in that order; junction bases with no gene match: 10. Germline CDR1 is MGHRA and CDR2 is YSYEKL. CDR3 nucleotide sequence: TGCGCCAGCACCCCAGGGACAGGGAGGGCAGAGACCCAGTACTTC. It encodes CASTPGTGRAETQYF.

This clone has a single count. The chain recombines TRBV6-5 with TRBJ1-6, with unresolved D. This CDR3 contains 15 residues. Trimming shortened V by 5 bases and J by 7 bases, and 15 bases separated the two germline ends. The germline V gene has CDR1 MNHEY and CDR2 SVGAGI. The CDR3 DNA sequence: TGTGCCAGCAGTCCTCTGGGTACCGCAAATTCACCCCTCCACTTT. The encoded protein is CASSPLGTANSPLHF.

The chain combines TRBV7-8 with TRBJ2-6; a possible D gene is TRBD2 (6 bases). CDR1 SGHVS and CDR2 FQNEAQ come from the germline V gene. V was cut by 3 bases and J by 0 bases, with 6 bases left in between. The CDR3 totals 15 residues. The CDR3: CASSLGGSGANVLTF. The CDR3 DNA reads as TGTGCCAGCAGCTTGGGAGGCTCTGGGGCCAACGTCCTGACTTTC.

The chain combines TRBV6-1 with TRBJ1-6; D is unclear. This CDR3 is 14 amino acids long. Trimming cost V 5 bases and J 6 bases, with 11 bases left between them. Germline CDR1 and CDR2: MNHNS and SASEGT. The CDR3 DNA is TGTGCCAGCAGTTTTATCGACATTAATTCACCCCTCCACTTT. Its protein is CASSFIDINSPLHF.

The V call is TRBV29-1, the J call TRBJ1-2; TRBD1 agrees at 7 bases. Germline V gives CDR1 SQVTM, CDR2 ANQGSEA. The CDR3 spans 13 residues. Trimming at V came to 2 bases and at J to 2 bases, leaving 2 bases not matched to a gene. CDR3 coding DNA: TGCAGCGTTGAACGAGGGGGCAACTATGGCTACACCTTC. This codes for CSVERGGNYGYTF.

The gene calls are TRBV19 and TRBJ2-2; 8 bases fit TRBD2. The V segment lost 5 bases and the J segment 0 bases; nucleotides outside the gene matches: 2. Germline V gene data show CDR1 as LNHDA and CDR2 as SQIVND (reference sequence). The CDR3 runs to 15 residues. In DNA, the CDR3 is TGTGCCAGTAGTGTTAGCGGGGCGAACACCGGGGAGCTGTTTTTT. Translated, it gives CASSVSGANTGELFF. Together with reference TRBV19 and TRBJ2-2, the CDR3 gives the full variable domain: DGGITQSPKYLFRKEGQNVTLSCEQNLNHDAMYWYRQDPGQGLRLIYYSQIVNDFQKGDIAEGYSVSREKKESFPLTVTSAQKNPTAFYLCASSVSGANTGELFFGEGSRLTVL.

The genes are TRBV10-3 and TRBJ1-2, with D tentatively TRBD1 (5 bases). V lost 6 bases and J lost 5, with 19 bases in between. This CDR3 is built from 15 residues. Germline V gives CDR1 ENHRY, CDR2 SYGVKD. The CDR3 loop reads CAISNKLGGWYGYTF. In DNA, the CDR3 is TGTGCCATCAGCAACAAATTGGGGGGGTGGTATGGCTACACCTTC.